The rows below give T cell receptor beta chains drawn from one sample of a study of cytomegalovirus exposure and HLA in healthy donors. Profiled with immunoSEQ multiplex PCR; TCRdb holds only in-frame clones, not every one. Seen here are about 190,000 clones, roughly four fifths observed once, and the top ten hold about 1.8%. Sequencing was done on a sample of PBMCs. These receptors were obtained from a man aged 18 to 30 in good health and CMV-seronegative. CDR3s include the opening cysteine and the closing phenylalanine or tryptophan. Each record gives: D gene, clone size, V gene, J gene, CDR3 protein, CDR3 DNA. D genes are given only for firm matches. Expanded clones are given a class, and other clones once, few, many or no size at all.

D gene: TRBD1; clone size: .; V gene: TRBV5-6; J gene: TRBJ2-5; CDR3 protein: CASSFGQGGRETQYF; CDR3 DNA: TGTGCCAGCAGCTTCGGACAGGGTGGACGAGAGACCCAGTACTTC
D gene: .; clone size: once; V gene: TRBV19; J gene: TRBJ2-3; CDR3 protein: CATRIDARGTDTQYF; CDR3 DNA: TGTGCCACACGAATAGACGCCCGGGGCACAGATACGCAGTATTTT
D gene: TRBD1; clone size: few; V gene: TRBV4-3; J gene: TRBJ2-7; CDR3 protein: CASSQEFGTGGYEQYF; CDR3 DNA: TGCGCCAGCAGCCAAGAATTTGGGACAGGGGGTTACGAGCAGTACTTC
D gene: TRBD2; clone size: .; V gene: TRBV7-3; J gene: TRBJ2-1; CDR3 protein: CASSLLAGGYNEQFF; CDR3 DNA: TGTGCCAGCAGCTTATTAGCGGGAGGTTACAATGAGCAGTTCTTC
D gene: TRBD1; clone size: .; V gene: TRBV5-6; J gene: TRBJ2-5; CDR3 protein: CASRVTGGYETQYF; CDR3 DNA: TGTGCCAGCAGAGTGACAGGGGGCTACGAGACCCAGTACTTC
D gene: TRBD2; clone size: .; V gene: TRBV4-3; J gene: TRBJ2-7; CDR3 protein: CASSQDGGEGGYEQYF; CDR3 DNA: TGCGCCAGCAGCCAAGATGGCGGGGAGGGTGGCTACGAGCAGTACTTC
D gene: .; clone size: .; V gene: TRBV5-6; J gene: TRBJ2-2; CDR3 protein: CASSMPGVTNTGELFF; CDR3 DNA: TGTGCCAGCAGCATGCCAGGGGTCACGAACACCGGGGAGCTGTTTTTT
D gene: .; clone size: .; V gene: TRBV7-9; J gene: TRBJ2-2; CDR3 protein: CSSSFGGSSFTGELFF; CDR3 DNA: TGTTCCAGCAGCTTCGGGGGATCGTCGTTCACCGGGGAGCTGTTTTTT
D gene: .; clone size: .; V gene: TRBV28; J gene: TRBJ2-2; CDR3 protein: CASSWANTGELFF; CDR3 DNA: TGTGCCAGCAGTTGGGCCAACACCGGGGAGCTGTTTTTT
D gene: TRBD1; clone size: .; V gene: TRBV5-7; J gene: TRBJ1-1; CDR3 protein: CASSRGTGGPEAFF; CDR3 DNA: TGTGCCAGCAGCCGGGGGACAGGGGGTCCTGAAGCTTTCTTT
D gene: .; clone size: .; V gene: TRBV5-3; J gene: TRBJ2-5; CDR3 protein: CARSPIEETQYF; CDR3 DNA: TGTGCCAGAAGCCCTATTGAAGAGACCCAGTACTTC
D gene: TRBD1; clone size: .; V gene: TRBV19; J gene: TRBJ1-2; CDR3 protein: CASSIGAGGNYGYTF; CDR3 DNA: TGTGCCAGTAGTATAGGGGCAGGGGGTAACTATGGCTACACCTTC
D gene: .; clone size: .; V gene: TRBV2; J gene: TRBJ1-5; CDR3 protein: CAGGPTLNQPQHF; CDR3 DNA: TGTGCCGGAGGTCCTACTCTCAATCAGCCCCAGCATTTT
D gene: TRBD1; clone size: .; V gene: TRBV9; J gene: TRBJ1-3; CDR3 protein: CASSVQPGQGNSGNTIYF; CDR3 DNA: TGTGCCAGCAGCGTGCAACCGGGACAGGGAAACTCTGGAAACACCATATATTTT
D gene: .; clone size: few; V gene: TRBV5-6; J gene: TRBJ1-1; CDR3 protein: CASSKGTLNTEAFF; CDR3 DNA: TGTGCCAGCAGCAAAGGGACACTGAACACTGAAGCTTTCTTT
D gene: TRBD2; clone size: .; V gene: TRBV6-6; J gene: TRBJ2-7; CDR3 protein: CASSYEVAGFTYEQYF; CDR3 DNA: TGTGCCAGCAGTTACGAGGTAGCGGGATTTACCTACGAGCAGTACTTC
D gene: .; clone size: .; V gene: TRBV7-8; J gene: TRBJ2-2; CDR3 protein: CASSAGLSTGELFF; CDR3 DNA: TGTGCCAGCAGCGCGGGACTTTCCACCGGGGAGCTGTTTTTT
D gene: .; clone size: .; V gene: TRBV19; J gene: TRBJ1-4; CDR3 protein: CASSVRTGNEKLFF; CDR3 DNA: TGTGCCAGTAGTGTCCGTACAGGGAATGAAAAACTGTTTTTT
D gene: TRBD2; clone size: .; V gene: TRBV9; J gene: TRBJ2-5; CDR3 protein: CASSTRLAAQETQYF; CDR3 DNA: TGTGCCAGCAGCACCCGACTAGCGGCCCAAGAGACCCAGTACTTC
D gene: TRBD1; clone size: .; V gene: TRBV4-3; J gene: TRBJ1-5; CDR3 protein: CASSPEGGQAADQPQHF; CDR3 DNA: TGCGCCAGCAGCCCGGAGGGGGGACAGGCAGCGGATCAGCCCCAGCATTTT
D gene: TRBD1; clone size: .; V gene: TRBV27; J gene: TRBJ1-6; CDR3 protein: CASSPRGQGGSNSPLHF; CDR3 DNA: TGTGCCAGCAGTCCCCGCGGACAGGGAGGGTCAAATTCACCCCTCCACTTT
D gene: .; clone size: .; V gene: TRBV6-6; J gene: TRBJ1-2; CDR3 protein: CASSTDSNYGYTF; CDR3 DNA: TGTGCCAGCAGCACAGACAGCAACTATGGCTACACCTTC
D gene: .; clone size: .; V gene: TRBV21-1; J gene: TRBJ1-5; CDR3 protein: CASNNGPGQGAESNQPQHF; CDR3 DNA: TGTGCCAGCAACAACGGGCCGGGACAGGGGGCGGAGAGCAATCAGCCCCAGCATTTT
D gene: .; clone size: .; V gene: TRBV7-9; J gene: TRBJ1-1; CDR3 protein: CASSLTGRNTEAFF; CDR3 DNA: TGTGCCAGCAGCTTGACCGGGAGGAACACTGAAGCTTTCTTT
D gene: TRBD1; clone size: .; V gene: TRBV19; J gene: TRBJ2-3; CDR3 protein: CASSGDRGRGQYF; CDR3 DNA: TGTGCCAGTAGTGGGGACAGGGGGCGAGGGCAGTATTTT
D gene: TRBD1; clone size: few; V gene: TRBV5-1; J gene: TRBJ2-1; CDR3 protein: CASSPGQVKFF; CDR3 DNA: TGCGCCAGCAGCCCAGGACAGGTTAAGTTCTTC
D gene: .; clone size: few; V gene: TRBV23-1; J gene: TRBJ1-1; CDR3 protein: CASSPPFKGEDTEAFF; CDR3 DNA: TGCGCCAGCAGCCCTCCTTTCAAGGGAGAAGACACTGAAGCTTTCTTT
D gene: .; clone size: .; V gene: TRBV6-5; J gene: TRBJ1-6; CDR3 protein: CASSRTENSPLHF; CDR3 DNA: TGTGCCAGCAGCCGGACAGAAAATTCACCCCTCCACTTT
D gene: TRBD2; clone size: few; V gene: TRBV19; J gene: TRBJ2-3; CDR3 protein: CASRRLLAGDTQYF; CDR3 DNA: TGTGCCAGTAGGCGTCTTCTAGCGGGAGATACGCAGTATTTT
D gene: TRBD1; clone size: .; V gene: TRBV7-2; J gene: TRBJ1-2; CDR3 protein: CASSLGYRGLDYGYTF; CDR3 DNA: TGTGCCAGCAGCTTGGGATACAGGGGGCTCGACTATGGCTACACCTTC
D gene: TRBD2; clone size: .; V gene: TRBV11-2; J gene: TRBJ2-3; CDR3 protein: CASSPTSGAGKDTQYF; CDR3 DNA: TGTGCCAGCAGCCCGACTAGCGGGGCGGGAAAAGATACGCAGTATTTT
D gene: .; clone size: .; V gene: TRBV28; J gene: TRBJ2-7; CDR3 protein: CWRWGSWEQYF; CDR3 DNA: TGCTGGAGGTGGGGATCTTGGGAGCAGTACTTC